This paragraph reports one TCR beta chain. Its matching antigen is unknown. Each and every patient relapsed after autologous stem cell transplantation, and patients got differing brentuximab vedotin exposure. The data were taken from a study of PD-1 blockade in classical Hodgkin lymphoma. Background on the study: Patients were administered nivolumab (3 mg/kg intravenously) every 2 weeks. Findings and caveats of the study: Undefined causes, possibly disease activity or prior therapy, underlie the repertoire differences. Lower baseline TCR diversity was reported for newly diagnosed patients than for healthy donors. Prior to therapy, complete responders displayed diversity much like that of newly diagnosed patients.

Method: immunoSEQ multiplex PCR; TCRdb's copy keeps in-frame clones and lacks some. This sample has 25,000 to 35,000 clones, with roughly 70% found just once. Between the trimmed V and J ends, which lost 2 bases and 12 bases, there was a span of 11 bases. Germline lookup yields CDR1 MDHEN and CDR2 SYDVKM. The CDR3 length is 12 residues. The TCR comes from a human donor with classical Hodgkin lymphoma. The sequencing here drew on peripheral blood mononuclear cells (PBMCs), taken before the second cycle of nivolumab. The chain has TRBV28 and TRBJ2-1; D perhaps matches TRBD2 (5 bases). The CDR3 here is CASSLARAGQFF. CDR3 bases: TGTGCCAGCAGTTTAGCCCGGGCGGGGCAGTTCTTC.